This T cell receptor beta chain was sequenced for a study of identical twins (dated by TCRdb to the mid-2010s). For context, the study as a whole: TCR alpha and beta repertoires from monozygotic twins, unrelated adults of various ages and cord blood were deep-sequenced to test whether fetal clonotypes persist. To rule out contamination, the twin experiments were replicated at different times with different library preparation protocols.

Every donor in the study was a healthy Caucasian. The twin cohort consisted of three pairs of female monozygotic twins, all aged 18 to 29 years. Miltenyi CD45RO+ enrichment and human naive T-cell isolation kits were used to isolate memory (CD45RO+) and naive T cells from PBMC. Beyond this particular receptor, the publication reports: Zero-insertion analyses could be partly confounded by invariant T cells such as MAIT and iNKT, although diverse VJ usage argued against such confounding for most clonotypes. Excess twin sharing in beta out-of-frame sequences was weaker because fewer shared sequences lowered the signal-to-noise ratio. Recombination models systematically underestimated out-of-frame TCR alpha sharing in monozygotic twins but agreed with sharing between unrelated individuals. Conclusions relied on cross-sectional statistical analysis, since the same donors could not be followed over many years. Compared with coincidental sharing between unrelated individuals, out-of-frame TCR alpha sequences shared between twins showed an excess of sequences with low generation probability. Abundant cord blood beta clonotypes had fewer insertions, young adult naive repertoires showed a similar but weaker trend, and memory repertoires showed no such trend.

This clonotype was found a few times. Its binding antigen is unknown. The input lacks base qualities; no much larger clone sits a single base away. From cysteine to phenylalanine, the CDR3 is 12 amino acids long. Just CDR3 DNA is preserved here, 36 bases in frame from base 1. CDR1 and CDR2, per the germline V gene, are ENHRY and SYGVKD. V is cut by 4 bases and J by 3 bases, and the space between the germline ends is 7 bases. The library relied on 5' RACE. Sequencing took place on an Illumina HiSeq 2000. A universal primer binding site was added through template switching, and the final cDNA carried a unique molecular identifier so that TCR cDNA molecules could be counted accurately. First-strand cDNA for TCR alpha and beta chains was synthesized from specific primers in the conserved constant-segment region. To control for contamination, every cDNA library carried two barcodes: a SMART-Mk sample barcode plus Illumina barcodes. Two successive PCR steps introduced TruSeq adapter sequences along with Illumina sample barcodes. Sequencing of the TCR alpha and beta cDNA libraries was done on the Illumina HiSeq platform using custom primers. On the authors' methods: MiGEC processed the raw reads to extract unique molecular identifiers, while MiXCR was used to determine the CDR3 positions. Recombination models were inferred per individual with the repgenHMM and IGoR tools using an EM algorithm. The analysis of shared clonotypes was done with the tcR package in R, with sharing normalized by the product of cloneset sizes. To study raw recombination free of thymic and clonal selection effects, out-of-frame nonproductive sequences were analyzed. TCRdb itself trimmed the public reads at Q25 with fastp, ran MiXCR and retained productive beta chains. Each record represents a unique CDR3 protein, reported with the most common genes and DNA among its rows. What appears here as the V and J calls and clone size reflects TCRdb's work, not the paper's. Here the sample has 200,000 to 300,000 distinct CDR3 sequences; about 7.3% occur a single time. The ten biggest clones cover roughly 3.9% of the sample.

These same data were also listed under a study on yellow fever vaccine responses in identical twins. The second investigation adds: The T cell response to vaccination in identical twins was reported by the authors to appear partly convergent and partly personalized. The study precisely tracked vaccine-responding T cell clones in identical twins.

The chain uses TRBV10-3 and TRBJ2-7; the D gene is perhaps TRBD1, from 5 matching bases. The origin of this receptor is a woman between 18 and 29 years old in good health. Specimen: memory (CD45RO+) T cells sorted from blood. The sample's cell subset or site label, decoded: CD45RO+ enriched T cells. The CDR3 sequence is CAISGGNYEQYF. The sequenced DNA is TGTGCCATCAGTGGGGGCAACTACGAGCAGTACTTC.